This TCR beta chain was sequenced during a study of blood T cell repertoires in COVID-19 (dated by TCRdb to 2018 to 2021). As for the study more broadly: The collaborator samples originated in the United States, Italy and Spain and spanned the acute and convalescent phases of COVID-19. A de-identified subject ID, COVID-19 status, age in years and sex were almost always included in the sample metadata. The material from the prospective study consisted of cDNA or gDNA derived from T cells, B-cell-depleted T cells, or PBMCs. The repertoires were released in a freely available public database meant as a resource for research on the immune response to SARS-CoV-2. Deeply sampled blood TCRbeta repertoires from subjects exposed to, actively infected with, or recovered from COVID-19 were included in the dataset. Samples were obtained from the ongoing ImmuneRACE study (first 160 participants) and from over 1,000 subjects provided by 6 global collaborators. Where HLA class I and class II types were available, the types were taken from metadata supplied by the sample provider, not from assay-based typing. Paper-wide results and their limitations: Clinical and demographic metadata were provided uncurated, with the amount varying by source and participant.

Collaborating institutions collected whole blood in K2EDTA tubes following their own protocols. For TCRbeta analysis, collaborators shipped samples as frozen whole blood, isolated PBMCs, or DNA extracted from either of those sample types. From the cysteine up to the phenylalanine, the CDR3 has a length of 15 residues. Left in the record is the CDR3 DNA by itself, 45 bases read in frame from the first base. Trimming removed 4 bases from V and 5 bases from J; the gene matches leave 5 bases unexplained. The germline V gene (reference sequence) specifies LNHDA as CDR1 and SQIVND as CDR2. TCRbeta CDR3 regions were amplified from genomic DNA by means of the immunoSEQ Assay, a bias-controlled multiplex PCR. On the study's bioinformatics: Within the assay, amplification of reference gene primers was used to estimate how many nucleated cells each sample contained. To quantify the absolute abundance of each unique TCRbeta CDR3 rearrangement, sequence reads were collapsed and filtered. Productive Simpson clonality was computed per sample as the square root of Simpson's diversity index over productive rearrangements. This immuneACCESS table, as held by TCRdb, lists in-frame sequences with V and J called but not all clones. Of the missing ones, under half trace to an unresolved V gene in checked studies; the others have no known cause. The DNA gave D and trimming, while V, J and clone size come from that table. This sample gives under 85,000 clones in total; less than 90% of them show up just once. The ten largest account for 3.5% of the sample.

Turning to this clone: The specificity of this receptor is unknown. There are no base qualities to consult, and no much larger clone falls within one base.

Sequencing was done on a sample of peripheral blood. The chain is made from TRBV19 and TRBJ1-4, with 9 junctional bases fitting TRBD1. The TCR sequence derives from a man aged 50 to 60 with acute or convalescent COVID-19. The sequence in DNA is TGTGCCAGTAGTACCCGGACAGGGGTAAATGAAAAACTGTTTTTT. Translated, this is CASSTRTGVNEKLFF.